The TCR beta chain described here comes from a study of blood T cell repertoires in COVID-19. Study details: The United States, Italy and Spain were the sources of the acute and convalescent COVID-19 samples. Nucleic acid was either cDNA or gDNA, and it came from T cells, B-cell-depleted T cells, or PBMCs.

Authors' data handling: Cell counts per sample came from amplifying reference gene primers. The repertoire was sequenced with immunoSEQ multiplex PCR; TCRdb's copy has only in-frame clones and lacks some. V, J and clone size derive from that table, while D and trimming were established from the DNA sequence. This sample has under 100,000 clones; roughly 78% occur once, and the top ten carry roughly 10%. CDR1 and CDR2 from the germline V gene are MNHEY and SVGAGI. This CDR3 contains 15 residues. Trimming pared 2 bases from V and 0 bases from J, leaving 5 bases between. This chain links TRBV6-5 with TRBJ2-6; no definite D call. Sequenced input: peripheral blood. The origin of this receptor is a man between 60 and 70 years old with acute or convalescent COVID-19. CDR3 in DNA: TGTGCCAGCAGTTACACGGGCTCTGGGGCCAACGTCCTGACTTTC. It specifies CASSYTGSGANVLTF.